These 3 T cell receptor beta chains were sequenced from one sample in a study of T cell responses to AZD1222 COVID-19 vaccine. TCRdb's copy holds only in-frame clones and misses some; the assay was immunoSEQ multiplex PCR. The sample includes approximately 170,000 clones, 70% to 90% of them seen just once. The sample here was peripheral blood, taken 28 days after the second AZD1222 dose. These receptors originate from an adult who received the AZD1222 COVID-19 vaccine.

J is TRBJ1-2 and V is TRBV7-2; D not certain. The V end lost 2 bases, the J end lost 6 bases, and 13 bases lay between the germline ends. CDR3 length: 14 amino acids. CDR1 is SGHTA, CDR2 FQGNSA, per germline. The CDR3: CASSLSLLVDGYTF. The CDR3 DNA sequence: TGTGCCAGCAGCTTATCTTTACTGGTGGATGGCTACACCTTC.

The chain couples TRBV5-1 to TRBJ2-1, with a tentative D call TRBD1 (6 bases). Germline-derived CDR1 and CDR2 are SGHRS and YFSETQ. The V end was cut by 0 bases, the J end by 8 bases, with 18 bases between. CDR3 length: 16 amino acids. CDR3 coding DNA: TGCGCCAGCAGCTTGGAGGGCAGGGGCAGGATCGATGAGCAGTTCTTC. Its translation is CASSLEGRGRIDEQFF. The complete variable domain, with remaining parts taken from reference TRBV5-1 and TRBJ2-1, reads KAGVTQTPRYLIKTRGQQVTLSCSPISGHRSVSWYQQTPGQGLQFLFEYFSETQRNKGNFPGRFSGRQFSNSRSEMNVSTLELGDSALYLCASSLEGRGRIDEQFFGPGTRLTVL.

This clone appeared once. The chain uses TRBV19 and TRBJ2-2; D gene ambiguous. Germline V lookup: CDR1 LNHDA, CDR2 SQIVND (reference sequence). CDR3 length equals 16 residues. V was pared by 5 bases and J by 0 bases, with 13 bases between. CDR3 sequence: CASSGVSLPNTGELFF. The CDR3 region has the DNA TGTGCCAGTAGTGGGGTCTCGCTCCCGAACACCGGGGAGCTGTTTTTT.